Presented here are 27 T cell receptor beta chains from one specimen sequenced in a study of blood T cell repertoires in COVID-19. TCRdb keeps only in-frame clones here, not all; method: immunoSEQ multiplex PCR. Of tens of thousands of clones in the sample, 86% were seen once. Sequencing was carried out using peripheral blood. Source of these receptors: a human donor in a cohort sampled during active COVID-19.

In nucleotides, the CDR3 is TGTGCCAGCACCACGGGACAGGGGGGGGGAGAGACCCAGTACTTC. Protein product: CASTTGQGGGETQYF. This chain uses TRBV6-5 with TRBJ2-5; TRBD1 agrees at 11 bases. Germline CDR1 MNHEY, CDR2 SVGAGI. V gave up 7 bases and J gave up 4 bases; unmatched junction bases: 8. The CDR3 totals 15 residues.

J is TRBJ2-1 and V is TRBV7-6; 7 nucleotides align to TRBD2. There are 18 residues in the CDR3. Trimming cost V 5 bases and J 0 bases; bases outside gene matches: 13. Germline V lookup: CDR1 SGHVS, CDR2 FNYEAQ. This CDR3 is CASSPPVAGASSYNEQFF. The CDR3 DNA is TGTGCCAGCAGCCCCCCGGTTGCGGGAGCAAGCTCCTACAATGAGCAGTTCTTC. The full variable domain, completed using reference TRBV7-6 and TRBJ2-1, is GAGVSQSPRYKVTKRGQDVALRCDPISGHVSLYWYRQALGQGPEFLTYFNYEAQQDKSGLPNDRFSAERPEGSISTLTIQRTEQRDSAMYRCASSPPVAGASSYNEQFFGPGTRLTVL.

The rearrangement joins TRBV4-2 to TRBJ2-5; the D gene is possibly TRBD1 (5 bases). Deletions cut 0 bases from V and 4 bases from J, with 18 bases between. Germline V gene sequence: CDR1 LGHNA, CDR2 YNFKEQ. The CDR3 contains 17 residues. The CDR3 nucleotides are TGTGCCAGCAGCCAAGATGTGGCAGGGCGTTGGGTAGAGACCCAGTACTTC. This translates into CASSQDVAGRWVETQYF.

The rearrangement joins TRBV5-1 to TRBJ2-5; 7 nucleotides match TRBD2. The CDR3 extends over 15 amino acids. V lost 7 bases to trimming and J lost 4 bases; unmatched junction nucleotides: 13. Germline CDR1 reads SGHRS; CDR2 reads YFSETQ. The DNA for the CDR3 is TGCGCCAGCCGAATAGGGGACTACGTCCGAGAGACCCAGTACTTC. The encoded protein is CASRIGDYVRETQYF.

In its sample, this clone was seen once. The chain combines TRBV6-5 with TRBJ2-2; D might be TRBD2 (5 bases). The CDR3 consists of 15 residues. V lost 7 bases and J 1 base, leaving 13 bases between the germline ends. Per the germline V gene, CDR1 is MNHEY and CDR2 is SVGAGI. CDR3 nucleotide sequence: TGTGCCAGCAAACGTAATAGCGAGAACACCGGGGAGCTGTTTTTT. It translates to CASKRNSENTGELFF.

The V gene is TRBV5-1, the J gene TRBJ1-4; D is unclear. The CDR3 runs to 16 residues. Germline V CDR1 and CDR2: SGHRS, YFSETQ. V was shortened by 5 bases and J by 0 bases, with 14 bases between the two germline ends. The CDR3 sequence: CASRATATPTNEKLFF. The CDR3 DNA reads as TGCGCCAGCAGGGCGACGGCGACTCCAACTAATGAAAAACTGTTTTTT.

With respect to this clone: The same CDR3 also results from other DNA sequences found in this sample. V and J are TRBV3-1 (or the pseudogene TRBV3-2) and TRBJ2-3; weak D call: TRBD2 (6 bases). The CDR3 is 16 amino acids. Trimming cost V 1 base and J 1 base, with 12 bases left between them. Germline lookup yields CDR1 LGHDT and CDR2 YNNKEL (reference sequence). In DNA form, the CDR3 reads TGTGCCAGCAGCCAAGGGCCGACTAGAGGCACAGATACGCAGTATTTT. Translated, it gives CASSQGPTRGTDTQYF.

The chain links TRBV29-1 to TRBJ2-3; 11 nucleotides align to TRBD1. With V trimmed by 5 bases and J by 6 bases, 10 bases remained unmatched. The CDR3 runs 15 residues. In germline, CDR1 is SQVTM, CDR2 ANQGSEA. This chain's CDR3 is CSVSPGQGVLDTQYF. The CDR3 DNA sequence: TGCAGCGTTAGCCCGGGACAGGGGGTATTGGATACGCAGTATTTT.

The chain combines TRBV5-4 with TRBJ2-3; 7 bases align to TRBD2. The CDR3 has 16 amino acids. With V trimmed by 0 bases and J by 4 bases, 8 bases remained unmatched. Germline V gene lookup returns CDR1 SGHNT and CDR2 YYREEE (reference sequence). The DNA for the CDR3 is TGTGCCAGCAGCTTGGCCTCAACGGGAGGCTCAGATACGCAGTATTTT. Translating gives CASSLASTGGSDTQYF.

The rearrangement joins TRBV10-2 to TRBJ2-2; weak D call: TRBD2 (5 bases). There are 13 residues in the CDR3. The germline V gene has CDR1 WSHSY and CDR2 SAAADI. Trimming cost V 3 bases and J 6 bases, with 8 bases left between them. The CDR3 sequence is CASSDEGPGELFF. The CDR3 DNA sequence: TGCGCCAGCAGTGATGAGGGTCCCGGGGAGCTGTTTTTT.

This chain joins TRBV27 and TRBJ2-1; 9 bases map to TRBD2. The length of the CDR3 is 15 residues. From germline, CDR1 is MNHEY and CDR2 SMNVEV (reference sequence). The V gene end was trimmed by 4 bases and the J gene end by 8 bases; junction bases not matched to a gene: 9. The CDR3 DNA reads TGTGCCAGCAGTTCTAGCGGGGCCGCGAGCTATGAGCAGTTCTTC. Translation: CASSSSGAASYEQFF.

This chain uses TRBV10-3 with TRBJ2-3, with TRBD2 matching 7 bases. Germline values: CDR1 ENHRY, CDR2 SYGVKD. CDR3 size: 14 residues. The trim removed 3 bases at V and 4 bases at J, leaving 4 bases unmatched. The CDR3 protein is CAISEGGRADTQYF. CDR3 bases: TGTGCCATCAGTGAAGGAGGGAGGGCAGATACGCAGTATTTT.

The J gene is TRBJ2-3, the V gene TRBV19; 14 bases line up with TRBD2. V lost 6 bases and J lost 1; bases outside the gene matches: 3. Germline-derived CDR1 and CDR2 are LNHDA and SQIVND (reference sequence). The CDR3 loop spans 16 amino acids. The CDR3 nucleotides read TGTGCCAGTAGGACTAGCGGGAGGGGAGGCACAGATACGCAGTATTTT. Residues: CASRTSGRGGTDTQYF.

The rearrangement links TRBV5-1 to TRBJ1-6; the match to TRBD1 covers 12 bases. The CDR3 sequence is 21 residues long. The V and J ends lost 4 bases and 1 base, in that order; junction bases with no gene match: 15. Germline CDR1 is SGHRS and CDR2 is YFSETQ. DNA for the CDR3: TGCGCCAGCAGCCCGGGACAGGGGGCGATTGGAGGGAGTTCCTATAATTCACCCCTCCACTTT. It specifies CASSPGQGAIGGSSYNSPLHF.

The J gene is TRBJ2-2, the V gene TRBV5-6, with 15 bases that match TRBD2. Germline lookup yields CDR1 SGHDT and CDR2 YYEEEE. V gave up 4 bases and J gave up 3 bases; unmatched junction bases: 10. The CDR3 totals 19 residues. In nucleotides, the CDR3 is TGTGCCAGCAGCCAACCGGGACTAGCGGGAGGACCCGACACCGGGGAGCTGTTTTTT. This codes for CASSQPGLAGGPDTGELFF.

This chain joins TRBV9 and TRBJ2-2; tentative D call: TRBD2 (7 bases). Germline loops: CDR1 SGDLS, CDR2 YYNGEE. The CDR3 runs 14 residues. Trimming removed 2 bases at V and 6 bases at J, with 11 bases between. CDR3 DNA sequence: TGTGCCAGCAGCGTCCTCGGGGGGCCCGGGGAGCTGTTTTTT. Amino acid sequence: CASSVLGGPGELFF.

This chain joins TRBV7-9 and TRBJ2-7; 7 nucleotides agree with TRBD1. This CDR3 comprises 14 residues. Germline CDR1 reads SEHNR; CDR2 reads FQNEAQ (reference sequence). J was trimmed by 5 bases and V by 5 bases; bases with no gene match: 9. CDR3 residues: CASSETGSKNEQYF. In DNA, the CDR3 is TGTGCCAGCAGCGAGACAGGGTCGAAGAACGAGCAGTACTTC.

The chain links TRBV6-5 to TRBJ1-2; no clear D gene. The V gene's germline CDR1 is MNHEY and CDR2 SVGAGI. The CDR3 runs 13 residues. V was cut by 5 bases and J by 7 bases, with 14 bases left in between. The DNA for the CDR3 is TGTGCCAGCAGTCTCCGGGGTAGTTTTGGCTACACCTTC. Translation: CASSLRGSFGYTF.

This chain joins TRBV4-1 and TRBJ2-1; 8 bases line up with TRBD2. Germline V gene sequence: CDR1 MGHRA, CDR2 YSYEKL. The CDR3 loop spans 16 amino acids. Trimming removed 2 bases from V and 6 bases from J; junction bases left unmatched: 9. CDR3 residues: CASSQPTSVLGNEQFF. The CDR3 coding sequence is TGCGCCAGCAGCCAACCGACTAGCGTTTTGGGCAATGAGCAGTTCTTC.

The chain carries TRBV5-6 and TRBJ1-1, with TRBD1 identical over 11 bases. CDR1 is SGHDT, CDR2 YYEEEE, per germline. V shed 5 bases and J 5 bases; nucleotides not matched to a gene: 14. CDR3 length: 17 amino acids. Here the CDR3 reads CASRSDRGRLYGTEAFF. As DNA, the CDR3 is TGTGCCAGCAGATCGGACAGGGGGCGCCTTTACGGGACTGAAGCTTTCTTT. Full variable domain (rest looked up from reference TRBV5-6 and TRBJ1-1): DAGVTQSPTHLIKTRGQQVTLRCSPKSGHDTVSWYQQALGQGPQFIFQYYEEEERQRGNFPDRFSGHQFPNYSSELNVNALLLGDSALYLCASRSDRGRLYGTEAFFGQGTRLTVV.

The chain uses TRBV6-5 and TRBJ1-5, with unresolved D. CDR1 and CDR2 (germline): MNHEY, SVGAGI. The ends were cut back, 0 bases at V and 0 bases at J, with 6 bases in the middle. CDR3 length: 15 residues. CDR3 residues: CASSYSSGSNQPQHF. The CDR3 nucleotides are TGTGCCAGCAGTTACTCGTCGGGTAGCAATCAGCCCCAGCATTTT.

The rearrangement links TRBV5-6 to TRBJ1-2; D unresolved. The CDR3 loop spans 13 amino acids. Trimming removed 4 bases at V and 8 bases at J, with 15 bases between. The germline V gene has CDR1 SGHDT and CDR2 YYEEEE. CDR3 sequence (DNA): TGTGCCAGCAGCCAAACGCGGCGAGACGGCTACACCTTC. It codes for CASSQTRRDGYTF.

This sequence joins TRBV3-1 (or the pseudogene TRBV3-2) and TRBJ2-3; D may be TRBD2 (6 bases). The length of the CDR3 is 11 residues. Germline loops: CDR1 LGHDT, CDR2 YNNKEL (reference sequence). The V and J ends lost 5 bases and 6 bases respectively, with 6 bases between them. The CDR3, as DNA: TGTGCCAGCAGCGGGGGGGATACGCAGTATTTT. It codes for CASSGGDTQYF.

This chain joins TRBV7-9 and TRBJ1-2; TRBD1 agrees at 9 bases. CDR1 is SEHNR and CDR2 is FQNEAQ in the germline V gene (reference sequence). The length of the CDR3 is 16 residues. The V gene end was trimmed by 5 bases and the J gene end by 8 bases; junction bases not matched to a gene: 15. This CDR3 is CASSPGQGQKGKGYTF. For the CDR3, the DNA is TGTGCCAGCAGCCCGGGACAGGGTCAGAAGGGGAAGGGCTACACCTTC.

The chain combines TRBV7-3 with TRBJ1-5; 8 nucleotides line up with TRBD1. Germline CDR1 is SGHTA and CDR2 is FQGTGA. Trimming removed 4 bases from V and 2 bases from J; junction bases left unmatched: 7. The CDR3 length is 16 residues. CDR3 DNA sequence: TGTGCCAGCAGCTCGACAGGGGAAAAGGGCAATCAGCCCCAGCATTTT. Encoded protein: CASSSTGEKGNQPQHF.

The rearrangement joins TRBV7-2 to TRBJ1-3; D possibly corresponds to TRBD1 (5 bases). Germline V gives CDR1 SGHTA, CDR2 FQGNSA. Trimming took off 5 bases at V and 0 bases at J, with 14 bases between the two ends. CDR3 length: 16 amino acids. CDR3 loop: CASSLRAGDSGNTIYF. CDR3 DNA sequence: TGTGCCAGCAGCCTACGGGCGGGGGACTCTGGAAACACCATATATTTT.

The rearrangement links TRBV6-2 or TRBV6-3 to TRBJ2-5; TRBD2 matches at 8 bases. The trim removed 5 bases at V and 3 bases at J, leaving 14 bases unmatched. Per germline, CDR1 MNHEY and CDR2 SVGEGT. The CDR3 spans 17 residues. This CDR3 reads CASSPIVGLGTKETQYF. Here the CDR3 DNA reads TGTGCCAGCAGTCCCATAGTGGGACTAGGGACAAAAGAGACCCAGTACTTC.